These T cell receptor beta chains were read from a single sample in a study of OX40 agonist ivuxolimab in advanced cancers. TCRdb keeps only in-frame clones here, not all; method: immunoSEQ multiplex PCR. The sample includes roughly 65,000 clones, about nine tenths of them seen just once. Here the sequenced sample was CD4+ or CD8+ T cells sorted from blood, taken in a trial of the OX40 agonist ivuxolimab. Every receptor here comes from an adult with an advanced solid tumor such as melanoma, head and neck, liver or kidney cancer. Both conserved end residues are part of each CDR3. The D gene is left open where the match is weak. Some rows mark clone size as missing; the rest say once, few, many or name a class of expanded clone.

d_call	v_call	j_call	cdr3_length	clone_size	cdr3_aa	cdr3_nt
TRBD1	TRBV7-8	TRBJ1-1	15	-	CASSSYDRGNTEAFF	TGTGCCAGCAGCTCATATGACAGGGGGAACACTGAAGCTTTCTTT
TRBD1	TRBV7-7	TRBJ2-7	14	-	CASSLSQGAHEQYF	TGTGCTAGCAGCTTAAGCCAGGGGGCTCACGAGCAGTACTTC
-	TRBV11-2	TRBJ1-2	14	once	CASSLDGARGGYTF	TGTGCCAGCAGCTTAGATGGGGCCAGAGGCGGCTACACCTTC
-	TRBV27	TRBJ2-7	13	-	CASSWGRSYEQYF	TGTGCCAGCAGTTGGGGACGGAGCTACGAGCAGTACTTC
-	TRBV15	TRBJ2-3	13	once	CAASGGSTDTQYF	TGTGCCGCTTCGGGTGGAAGCACAGATACGCAGTATTTT
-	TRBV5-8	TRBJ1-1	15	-	CASSYQTALAGEAFF	TGTGCCAGCAGCTACCAGACAGCTCTGGCAGGGGAAGCTTTCTTT
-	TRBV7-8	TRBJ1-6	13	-	CASSRDMSSPLHF	TGTGCCAGCAGCAGGGACATGTCCTCACCCCTCCACTTT
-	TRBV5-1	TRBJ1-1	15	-	CASSLERGSNTEAFF	TGCGCCAGCAGCTTGGAGCGGGGTTCTAACACTGAAGCTTTCTTT
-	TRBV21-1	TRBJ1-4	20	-	CASSRRAFDRGGNPNEKLFF	TGTGCCAGCAGCCGAAGGGCATTTGACAGGGGAGGGAACCCTAATGAAAAACTGTTTTTT
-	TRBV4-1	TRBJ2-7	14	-	CASSQGGANYEQYF	TGCGCCAGCAGCCAAGGAGGGGCGAACTACGAGCAGTACTTC
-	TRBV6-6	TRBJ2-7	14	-	CASSQLESSYEQYF	TGTGCCAGCAGTCAGTTGGAAAGCTCCTACGAGCAGTACTTC
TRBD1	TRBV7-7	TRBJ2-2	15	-	CASTPRTGVTGELFF	TGTGCTAGCACCCCCCGGACAGGGGTCACCGGGGAGCTGTTTTTT
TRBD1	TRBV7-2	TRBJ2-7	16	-	CASSRTGAPTSYEQYF	TGTGCCAGCAGCCGTACAGGGGCCCCGACCTCCTACGAGCAGTACTTC
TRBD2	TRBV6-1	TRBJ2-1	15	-	CASSTAGMGYNEQFF	TGTGCCAGCAGTACAGCGGGGATGGGATACAATGAGCAGTTCTTC
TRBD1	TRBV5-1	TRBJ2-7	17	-	CASSLGQGVGGSYEQYF	TGCGCCAGCAGCTTGGGGCAGGGGGTCGGAGGCTCCTACGAGCAGTACTTC
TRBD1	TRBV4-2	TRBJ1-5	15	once	CASSQEGTGKQPQHF	TGTGCCAGCAGCCAAGAAGGGACAGGTAAACAGCCCCAGCATTTT
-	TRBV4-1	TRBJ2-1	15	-	CASSQDEGSPNEQFF	TGCGCCAGCAGCCAAGATGAAGGGAGCCCCAATGAGCAGTTCTTC
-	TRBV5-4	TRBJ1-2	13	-	CASSFGGDYGYTF	TGTGCCAGCAGTTTCGGAGGGGACTATGGCTACACCTTC
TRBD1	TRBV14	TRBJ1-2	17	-	CASSQGMGQGTFFGHTF	TGTGCCAGCAGCCAAGGGATGGGACAGGGTACATTCTTCGGCCACACCTTC
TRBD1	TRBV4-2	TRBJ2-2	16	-	CASSQGQGVGTGELFF	TGTGCCAGCAGCCAGGGACAGGGAGTCGGCACCGGGGAGCTGTTTTTT
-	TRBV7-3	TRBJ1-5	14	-	CASSPSGGNQPQHF	TGTGCCAGCAGCCCGAGTGGGGGGAATCAGCCCCAGCATTTT
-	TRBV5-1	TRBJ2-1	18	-	CASSWGTGHTGSYNEQFF	TGCGCCAGCAGCTGGGGGACGGGACACACAGGCTCCTACAATGAGCAGTTCTTC
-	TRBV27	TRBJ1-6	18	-	CASSYANQGSSYNSPLHF	TGTGCCAGCAGCTACGCAAACCAGGGGAGCTCCTATAATTCACCCCTCCACTTT
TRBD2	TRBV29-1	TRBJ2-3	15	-	CSVRLPSGGTDTQYF	TGCAGCGTTCGACTTCCTAGCGGGGGAACAGATACGCAGTATTTT
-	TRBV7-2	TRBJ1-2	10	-	CASSRYGYTF	TGTGCCAGCAGCCGTTATGGCTACACCTTC
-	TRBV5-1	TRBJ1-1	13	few	CASQRGWDTEAFF	TGCGCCAGCCAACGAGGGTGGGACACTGAAGCTTTCTTT